The present TCR beta chain was sequenced within a study of graft-versus-host responses after intestinal transplantation. Sequencing was performed with immunoSEQ multiplex PCR; in TCRdb, only in-frame clones are kept and a portion is missing. The sample shows about 14,000 clones, 70% to 85% of them seen only once. Tissue processing of the graft released intraepithelial and lamina propria lymphocytes from it. As regards this clone: Its antigen remains unknown.

Study-wide points: The recipient marrow held GvH clones, and some of them showed up first in ileum or blood.

The sample here was ileum tissue, taken 16 days after intestinal transplant. The sequence was obtained from a human patient who received an intestinal transplant, so some T cells may come from the graft donor.

Here the CDR3 reads CASSPIPWTVYEQYF. For the CDR3, the DNA is TGTGCCAGCAGTCCCATCCCCTGGACTGTCTACGAGCAGTACTTC. The chain is built from TRBV28 and TRBJ2-7; perhaps TRBD2 as D (5 bases). This CDR3 is 15 amino acids long. V lost 5 bases and J lost 3, with 17 bases in between. The germline V gene has CDR1 MDHEN and CDR2 SYDVKM.